Sequencing of this TCR beta chain was carried out in a study of vaccination and CD4 T cells after COVID-19. As for treatment: roughly ten-day PBMC culture with coronavirus spike peptide pools or control peptides (ViraFEST assay). In regard to this clonotype: Its matching antigen is unknown.

The Oncomine TCR Beta short-read assay sequenced DNA from cultured CD4+ T cells. TCRdb used MiXCR to reprocess the PCR reads, holding one entry per CDR3 protein. In the table there are more than 9,000 distinct CDR3 sequences, about 50% of which are singletons. V shed 6 bases and J shed 6 bases, with 14 bases lying between them. CDR3 length: 13 amino acids. This chain connects TRBV12-3 or TRBV12-4 to TRBJ1-1; D remains ambiguous. The receptor was isolated from a human donor who had recovered from COVID-19. Input material: CD4+ T cells from blood, cultured in vitro. The CDR3 spells CASRNIGVPEAFF. Written as DNA, the CDR3 is TGTGCCAGCAGAAACATCGGGGTCCCTGAAGCTTTCTTT.